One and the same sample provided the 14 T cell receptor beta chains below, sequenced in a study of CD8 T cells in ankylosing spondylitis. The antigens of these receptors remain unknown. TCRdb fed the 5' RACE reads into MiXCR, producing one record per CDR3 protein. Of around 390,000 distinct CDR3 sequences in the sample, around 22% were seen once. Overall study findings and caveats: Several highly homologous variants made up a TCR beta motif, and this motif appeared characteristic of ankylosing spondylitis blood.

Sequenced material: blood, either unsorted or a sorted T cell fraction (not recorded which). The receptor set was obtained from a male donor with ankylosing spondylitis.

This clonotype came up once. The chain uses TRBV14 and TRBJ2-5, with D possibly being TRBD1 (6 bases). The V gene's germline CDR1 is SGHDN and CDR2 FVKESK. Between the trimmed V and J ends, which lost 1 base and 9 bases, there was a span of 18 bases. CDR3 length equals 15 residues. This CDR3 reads CASSQVMGTLGSQYF. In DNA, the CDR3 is TGTGCCAGCAGCCAAGTAATGGGGACACTCGGGTCCCAGTACTTC.

The CDR3: CASSSTSGYEQYF. The CDR3 DNA follows: TGTGCCAGCAGCTCCACTAGTGGTTACGAGCAGTACTTC. This chain uses TRBV9 with TRBJ2-7, with TRBD2 as a possible D gene (5 bases). Germline CDR1 is SGDLS and CDR2 is YYNGEE. The CDR3 covers 13 residues. Between the trimmed V and J ends, which lost 4 bases and 4 bases, there was a span of 12 bases.

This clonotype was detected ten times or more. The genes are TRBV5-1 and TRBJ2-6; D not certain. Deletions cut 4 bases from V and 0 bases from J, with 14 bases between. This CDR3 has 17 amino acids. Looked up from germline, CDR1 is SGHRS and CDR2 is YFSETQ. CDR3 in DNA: TGCGCCAGCAGCCGGAAACACGACACCTCTGGGGCCAACGTCCTGACTTTC. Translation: CASSRKHDTSGANVLTF.

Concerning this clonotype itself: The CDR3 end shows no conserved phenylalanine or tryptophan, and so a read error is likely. In DNA form, the CDR3 reads TGTGCCAGCATTCGACAGGGAGTAGGAGATACGCAGTATCTT. It codes for CASIRQGVGDTQYL. This chain links TRBV6-1 with TRBJ2-3; 7 bases line up with TRBD1. This CDR3 is 14 amino acids long. V lost 7 bases to trimming and J lost 5 bases; unmatched junction nucleotides: 9. Germline V gene lookup returns CDR1 MNHNS and CDR2 SASEGT.

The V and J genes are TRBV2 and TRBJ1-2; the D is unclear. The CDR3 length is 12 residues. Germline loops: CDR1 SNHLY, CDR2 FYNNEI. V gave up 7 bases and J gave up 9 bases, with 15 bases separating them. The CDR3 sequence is CASTTPPMSYTF. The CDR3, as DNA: TGTGCCAGCACCACTCCCCCCATGAGCTACACCTTC.

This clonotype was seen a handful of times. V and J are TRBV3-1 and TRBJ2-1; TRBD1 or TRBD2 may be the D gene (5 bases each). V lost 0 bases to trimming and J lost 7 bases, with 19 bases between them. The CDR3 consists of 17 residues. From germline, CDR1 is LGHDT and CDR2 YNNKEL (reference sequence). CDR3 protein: CASSQDHRQGATNEQFF. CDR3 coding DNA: TGTGCCAGCAGCCAAGATCATCGGCAGGGAGCTACTAATGAGCAGTTCTTC.

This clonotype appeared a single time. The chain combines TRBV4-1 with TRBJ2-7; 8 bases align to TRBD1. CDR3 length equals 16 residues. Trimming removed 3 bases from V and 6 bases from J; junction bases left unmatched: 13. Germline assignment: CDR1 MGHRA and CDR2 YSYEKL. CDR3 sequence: CASSHSPERTGSEQYF. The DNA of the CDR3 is TGCGCCAGCAGCCATTCCCCAGAGAGGACAGGGAGCGAGCAGTACTTC.

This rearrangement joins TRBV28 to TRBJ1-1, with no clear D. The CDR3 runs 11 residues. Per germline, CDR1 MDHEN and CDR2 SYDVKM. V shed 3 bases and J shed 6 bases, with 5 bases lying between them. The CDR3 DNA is TGTGCCAGCAGTTTCTACGCTGAAGCTTTCTTT. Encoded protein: CASSFYAEAFF.

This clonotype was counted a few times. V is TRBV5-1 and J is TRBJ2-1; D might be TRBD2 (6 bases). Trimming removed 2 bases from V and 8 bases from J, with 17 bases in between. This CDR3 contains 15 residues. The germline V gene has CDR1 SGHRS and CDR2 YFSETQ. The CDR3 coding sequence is TGCGCCAGCAGCTTTCTGGGCGGGACTTTCTATGAGCAGTTCTTC. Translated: CASSFLGGTFYEQFF.

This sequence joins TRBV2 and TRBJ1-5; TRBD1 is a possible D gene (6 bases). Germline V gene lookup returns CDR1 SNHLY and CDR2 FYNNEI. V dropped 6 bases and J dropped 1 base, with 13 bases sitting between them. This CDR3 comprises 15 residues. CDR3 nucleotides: TGTGCCAGCAGCCTAAGACAGGAGAGCAATCAGCCCCAGCATTTT. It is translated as CASSLRQESNQPQHF.

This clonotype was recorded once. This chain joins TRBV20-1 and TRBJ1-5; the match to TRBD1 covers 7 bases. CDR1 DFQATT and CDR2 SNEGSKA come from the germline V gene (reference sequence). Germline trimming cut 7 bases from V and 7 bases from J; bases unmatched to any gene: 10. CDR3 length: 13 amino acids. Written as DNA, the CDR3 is TGCAGTGGAGGCAGGGGGTACGGACAGCCCCAGCATTTT. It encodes CSGGRGYGQPQHF.

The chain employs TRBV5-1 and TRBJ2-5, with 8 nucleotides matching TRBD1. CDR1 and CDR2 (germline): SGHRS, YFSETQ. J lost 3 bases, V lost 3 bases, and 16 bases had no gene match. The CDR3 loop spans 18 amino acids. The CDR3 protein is CASSYFAQGVGFEETQYF. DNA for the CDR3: TGCGCCAGCAGCTACTTTGCACAGGGGGTGGGTTTTGAAGAGACCCAGTACTTC.

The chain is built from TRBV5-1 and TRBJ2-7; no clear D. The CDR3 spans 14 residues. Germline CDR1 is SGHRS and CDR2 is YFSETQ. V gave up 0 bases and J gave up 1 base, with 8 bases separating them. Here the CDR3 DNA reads TGCGCCAGCAGCTTGGTTGGGTATTCCTACGAGCAGTACTTC. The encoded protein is CASSLVGYSYEQYF.

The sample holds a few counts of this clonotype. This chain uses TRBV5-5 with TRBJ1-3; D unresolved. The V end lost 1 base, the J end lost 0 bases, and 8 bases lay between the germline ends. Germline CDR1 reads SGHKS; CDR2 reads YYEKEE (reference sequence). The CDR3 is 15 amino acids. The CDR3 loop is CASSLMGDSGNTIYF. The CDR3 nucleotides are TGTGCCAGCAGCTTGATGGGCGACTCTGGAAACACCATATATTTT.